This entry is about one TCR beta chain. Its cognate antigen is unknown. Per the germline V gene, CDR1 is LGHNA and CDR2 is YNFKEQ. V lost 0 bases to trimming and J lost 2 bases, with 17 bases between them. The CDR3 has 17 residues. Sequencing used immunoSEQ multiplex PCR; TCRdb keeps in-frame clones, though not all of them. The sample holds several thousand clones; approximately 80% are singletons and the top ten take about 8%. This specimen belongs to a study of graft-versus-host responses after intestinal transplantation. Whole-study context: Multivisceral, liver-intestinal, or isolated intestinal transplants were given to recipients. Each patient got anti-thymocyte globulin induction, then tacrolimus and steroids for two to four years.

Tissue processing of the graft released intraepithelial and lamina propria lymphocytes from it. General study results and limits: High graft-versus-host to host-versus-graft clonal ratios were seen in allografts of patients with graft-donor T cell macrochimerism. GvH clonotypes were identified within recipient marrow, with a subset emerging first in ileum or blood.

Sequencing was performed on ileum tissue, taken 120 to 130 days after intestinal transplantation. This sequence originates from a human patient who received an intestinal transplant, so some T cells may come from the graft donor. The chain is built from TRBV4-2 and TRBJ2-7, with D unresolved. CDR3 in amino acids: CASSQELLWGITYEQYF. CDR3 in DNA: TGTGCCAGCAGCCAAGAATTGCTTTGGGGAATTACCTACGAGCAGTACTTC.